The present T cell receptor (beta chain) was sequenced within a study of cytomegalovirus exposure and HLA in healthy donors. In germline, CDR1 is MNHEY, CDR2 SVGAGI. V was pared by 0 bases and J by 5 bases, with 5 bases of the junction left unmatched. The CDR3 consists of 15 residues. The study ran its PCR with 60 Vbeta and 13 Jbeta primers. Generated by immunoSEQ multiplex PCR, the TCRdb table keeps only in-frame clones and is missing some. The data show roughly 100,000 clones, over 9.5% seen once. The sequencing sample was made of PBMCs. This chain uses TRBV6-5 with TRBJ2-7; 9 nucleotides line up with TRBD1. The sequence derives from a man aged 35 to 55 in good health and CMV-seropositive. Here the CDR3 DNA reads TGTGCCAGCAGTTACTCGACGGACAGGGGTCACGAGCAGTACTTC. Its translation is CASSYSTDRGHEQYF.